Presented here are 18 T cell receptor beta chains from one specimen sequenced in a study of beta chain features in type 1 diabetes. Sequencing targeted expressed TCRB transcripts, as all isolated RNA had been reverse transcribed. Measured with immunoSEQ multiplex PCR; TCRdb has only the in-frame clones, and not every one. Of hundreds of thousands of clones detected, about 14% appear once; the ten largest clones hold about 0.097%. Sample: naive CD4+ T cells from blood. Every receptor here comes from a man between 18 and 29 years old in good health.

This clone showed up just a few times. The J gene is TRBJ2-3, the V gene TRBV18; D remains unclear. The germline CDR1 and CDR2 sequences are KGHSH and LQKENI. This CDR3 is built from 15 residues. Trimming stripped 2 bases from V and 4 bases from J, with 13 bases between. CDR3 bases: TGTGCCAGCTCACCAAAGGGTGGATCTTCAGATACGCAGTATTTT. Its translation: CASSPKGGSSDTQYF.

This clone was counted once. This chain uses TRBV19 with TRBJ1-5; D unclear. Germline CDR1 LNHDA, CDR2 SQIVND (reference sequence). The CDR3 is made up of 14 amino acids. V was clipped by 1 base and J by 0 bases, with 4 bases between them. In nucleotides, the CDR3 is TGTGCCAGTAGTATAGGGGCTAGCAATCAGCCCCAGCATTTT. It codes for CASSIGASNQPQHF.

The J gene is TRBJ2-1, the V gene TRBV18; 9 bases fit TRBD1. The CDR3 length is 15 residues. J gave up 6 bases and V 6 bases, and 9 bases lay outside the gene matches. CDR1 is KGHSH, CDR2 LQKENI, per germline. The CDR3 loop is CASSLRTGDSNEQFF. The CDR3 DNA reads TGTGCCAGCTCCCTCCGGACAGGGGATAGCAATGAGCAGTTCTTC.

This clone was detected only a few times. This chain uses TRBV4-3 with TRBJ1-6; D remains unclear. The germline gives CDR1 LGHNA, CDR2 YSLEER. The V end lost 4 bases, the J end lost 6 bases, and 13 bases lay between the germline ends. The CDR3 runs 15 residues. CDR3 DNA: TGCGCCAGCAGCCCCTCGGGTGGTAGTAATTCACCCCTCCACTTT. Residues: CASSPSGGSNSPLHF.

The CDR3 spells CASSPPGPADIKQYF. CDR3 nucleotide sequence: TGTGCCAGCAGTCCGCCGGGACCGGCGGATATCAAGCAGTACTTC. The rearrangement joins TRBV28 to TRBJ2-7; D may correspond to TRBD1 or TRBD2 (5 bases each). Trimming took 5 bases from V and 8 from J, leaving 22 bases between them. The CDR3 consists of 15 residues. Germline lookup yields CDR1 MDHEN and CDR2 SYDVKM.

This clone occurred a few times. The V call is TRBV2, the J call TRBJ1-5, with 7 bases fitting TRBD1. CDR1 is SNHLY, CDR2 FYNNEI, per germline. The V gene end was trimmed by 7 bases and the J gene end by 2 bases; junction bases not matched to a gene: 2. The CDR3 totals 13 residues. This chain's CDR3 is CASTGTGNQPQHF. As DNA, the CDR3 is TGTGCCAGCACCGGGACAGGCAATCAGCCCCAGCATTTT.

The rearrangement uses TRBV28 and TRBJ1-5, with no clear D. There are 12 residues in the CDR3. V was pared by 10 bases and J by 0 bases, with 7 bases between. Per the germline V gene, CDR1 is MDHEN and CDR2 is SYDVKM. The CDR3 bases are TGTGCCACCGCCATTAGCAATCAGCCCCAGCATTTT. This gives the protein CATAISNQPQHF.

The chain recombines TRBV4-3 with TRBJ2-3; 10 bases map to TRBD2. V dropped 0 bases and J dropped 3; count of bases not matched to a gene: 9. Germline V lookup: CDR1 LGHNA, CDR2 YSLEER. The CDR3 runs to 18 residues. The CDR3 spells CASSQESSGGALTDTQYF. CDR3 DNA sequence: TGCGCCAGCAGCCAAGAATCCAGCGGGGGGGCCTTAACAGATACGCAGTATTTT.

This clone came up a few times. The rearrangement links TRBV7-6 to TRBJ2-5, with 12 bases matching TRBD2. V lost 7 bases and J lost 4; bases outside the gene matches: 10. This CDR3 contains 16 residues. Germline V gene lookup returns CDR1 SGHVS and CDR2 FNYEAQ. The CDR3: CASKDGLAGGRETQYF. CDR3 DNA: TGTGCCAGCAAGGATGGGCTAGCGGGGGGGAGAGAGACCCAGTACTTC.

This clone was observed a few times. The rearrangement uses TRBV9 and TRBJ2-1, with D tentatively TRBD1 (6 bases). V was shortened by 2 bases and J by 12 bases, with 18 bases between the two germline ends. Germline V gene data show CDR1 as SGDLS and CDR2 as YYNGEE. The CDR3 loop spans 14 amino acids. The CDR3 reads CASSVGQGMYRQFF. CDR3 sequence (DNA): TGTGCCAGCAGCGTTGGGCAGGGGATGTATAGGCAGTTCTTC.

This clone was seen a few times. The V call is TRBV15, the J call TRBJ1-4, with D tentatively TRBD1 (5 bases). Trimming removed 2 bases from V and 8 bases from J, with 15 bases in between. Germline assignment: CDR1 LNHNV and CDR2 YYDKDF (reference sequence). The CDR3 is 15 amino acids. DNA for the CDR3: TGTGCCACCAGCAGACGGGACGGAGGAGGCGAAAAACTGTTTTTT. Protein product: CATSRRDGGGEKLFF.

Details on this clone: Other DNA sequences in the sample encode the same CDR3. CDR3 in amino acids: CASSLTTYEQYF. The CDR3 nucleotides are TGCGCCAGCAGCTTGACCACCTACGAGCAGTACTTC. The genes are TRBV5-1 and TRBJ2-7; D is uncertain. V was trimmed by 1 base and J by 2 bases, leaving 4 bases between them. CDR1 is SGHRS, CDR2 YFSETQ, per germline. CDR3 length equals 12 residues.

This clone was seen a few times. The chain employs TRBV6-5 and TRBJ1-4, with D possibly being TRBD1 (6 bases). V was shortened by 7 bases and J by 0 bases, with 9 bases between the two germline ends. The CDR3 has 14 amino acids. In germline, CDR1 is MNHEY, CDR2 SVGAGI. CDR3 loop: CASTRTATNEKLFF. In nucleotides, the CDR3 is TGTGCCAGCACCCGGACAGCAACTAATGAAAAACTGTTTTTT.

This clone appeared a few times. This chain uses TRBV7-3 with TRBJ2-5, with a weak D call TRBD2 (6 bases). V shed 3 bases and J shed 1 base, with 12 bases lying between them. The CDR3 covers 15 residues. CDR1 and CDR2 from the germline V gene are SGHTA and FQGTGA. Here the CDR3 reads CASSFAGTPQETQYF. CDR3 DNA sequence: TGTGCCAGCAGCTTTGCGGGGACGCCCCAAGAGACCCAGTACTTC.

The chain links TRBV15 to TRBJ1-3; the D gene is possibly TRBD1 (5 bases). The CDR3 spans 14 residues. The V gene lost 8 bases and the J gene lost 0 bases, with 11 bases spanning the gap. The germline V gene has CDR1 LNHNV and CDR2 YYDKDF (reference sequence). The CDR3 sequence: CATERGTSGNTIYF. Here the CDR3 DNA reads TGTGCCACCGAACGCGGGACCTCTGGAAACACCATATATTTT.

This clone was seen only a few times. This chain joins TRBV6-1 and TRBJ2-7, with no clear D. The CDR3 covers 12 residues. CDR1 and CDR2 (germline): MNHNS, SASEGT. The germline V and J ends were trimmed by 6 bases and 0 bases, with 6 bases remaining between them. CDR3 residues: CASREHSYEQYF. DNA for the CDR3: TGTGCCAGCAGGGAACACTCCTACGAGCAGTACTTC.

This clone was observed a handful of times. V usage is TRBV4-2 and J usage is TRBJ2-3; 12 nucleotides match TRBD2. The V segment lost 0 bases and the J segment 2 bases; nucleotides outside the gene matches: 3. The germline V gene encodes CDR1 LGHNA and CDR2 YNFKEQ. The CDR3 has 17 amino acids. As DNA, the CDR3 is TGTGCCAGCAGCCAAGAGACTAGCGGGGGACCCACAGATACGCAGTATTTT. The encoded protein is CASSQETSGGPTDTQYF.

The chain uses TRBV28 and TRBJ1-5; 9 bases map to TRBD1. With V trimmed by 8 bases and J by 4 bases, 0 bases remained unmatched. CDR1 and CDR2 (germline): MDHEN, SYDVKM. The CDR3 totals 12 residues. This CDR3 reads CASGQGNQPQHF. The CDR3 coding sequence is TGTGCCAGCGGACAGGGGAATCAGCCCCAGCATTTT.